Shown below are 18 T cell receptor beta chains from a single sample sequenced in a study of post-analysis software for immune sequencing data. Regarding the study as a whole: Controls had lower frequencies than patients of five TRBV segments, which included TRBV5-6, TRBV5-1 and TRBV20-1.

Their target antigens are unknown. Presence of unique molecular identifiers characterized the TCR beta cDNA libraries. One entry per CDR3 protein, called by TCRdb with MiXCR from the PCR reads. The table has hundreds of thousands of distinct CDR3 sequences, roughly 45% seen once. Sequenced sample: blood. These receptors were collected from a girl aged 5 to 17 with multiple sclerosis.

The chain joins TRBV20-1 to TRBJ1-5; TRBD1 is a possible D gene (5 bases). The CDR3 is made up of 14 amino acids. In germline, CDR1 is DFQATT, CDR2 SNEGSKA (reference sequence). The V and J ends lost 6 bases and 1 base respectively, with 13 bases between them. The CDR3 loop is CSATEGTSNQPQHF. The CDR3 region has the DNA TGCAGTGCCACCGAGGGGACCAGCAATCAGCCCCAGCATTTT.

Comment on this clonotype: One end of the junction fails to match germline, which may point to a read error. The chain carries TRBV10-3 and TRBJ2-7; no firm D call. Germline loops: CDR1 ENHRY, CDR2 SYGVKD. The CDR3 has 12 amino acids. The DNA of the CDR3 is TGCGCCACCAGCTTTCAGACCTACGAGCAGTACTTC. It yields the protein CATSFQTYEQYF.

V usage is TRBV12-3 or TRBV12-4 and J usage is TRBJ2-3, with 7 positions matching TRBD2. V shed 4 bases, J shed 2 bases, and the junction held 6 bases outside the gene matches. This CDR3 region has 15 residues. The chain's CDR3 is CASSSVGTITDTQYF. Written as DNA, the CDR3 is TGTGCCAGCAGTTCCGTCGGGACTATCACAGATACGCAGTATTTT.

CDR3 sequence: CASFSGGLPYEQYF. For the CDR3, the DNA is TGCGCCAGCTTTAGCGGGGGCCTGCCCTACGAGCAGTACTTC. V gene TRBV5-1 combines with J gene TRBJ2-7; TRBD2 matches 9 bases. Trimming cost V 7 bases and J 2 bases; bases outside gene matches: 7. The germline V gene has CDR1 SGHRS and CDR2 YFSETQ. The CDR3 has 14 residues. The entire variable domain, with the rest obtained from reference TRBV5-1 and TRBJ2-7, is as follows: KAGVTQTPRYLIKTRGQQVTLSCSPISGHRSVSWYQQTPGQGLQFLFEYFSETQRNKGNFPGRFSGRQFSNSRSEMNVSTLELGDSALYLCASFSGGLPYEQYFGPGTRLTVT.

In its sample, this clonotype was seen a few times. This sequence joins TRBV6-5 and TRBJ2-1; 8 positions agree with TRBD1. The CDR3 loop spans 16 amino acids. Trimming removed 5 bases from V and 4 bases from J; junction bases left unmatched: 10. Germline CDR1 and CDR2: MNHEY and SVGAGI. CDR3 region: CASSPGGTRIYNEQFF. CDR3 DNA: TGTGCCAGCAGTCCAGGGGGCACTCGGATTTACAATGAGCAGTTCTTC.

This clonotype showed up just a few times. Its ends do not fully match the called genes, so a read error is possible. This chain links TRBV12-3 or TRBV12-4 with TRBJ1-2; no firm D call. The CDR3 length is 13 residues. The CDR3 is CASSLGRIYGYTF. CDR3 bases: TGCGCCAGCAGCTTGGGAAGGATATATGGCTACACCTTC.

The chain employs TRBV29-1 and TRBJ2-1; either TRBD1 or TRBD2 may supply D (5 bases each). Trimming shortened V by 1 base and J by 9 bases, and 13 bases separated the two germline ends. CDR1 is SQVTM, CDR2 ANQGSEA, per germline. The CDR3 runs 13 residues. This CDR3 reads CSVEVAARGEQFF. The CDR3 nucleotides read TGCAGCGTTGAAGTTGCGGCGAGGGGTGAGCAGTTCTTC.

The chain links TRBV24-1 to TRBJ2-1; TRBD2 aligns across 13 bases. The CDR3 covers 16 residues. Germline V gene data show CDR1 as KGHDR and CDR2 as SFDVKD. J was trimmed by 8 bases and V by 4 bases; bases with no gene match: 7. CDR3 in amino acids: CATSEWTSGSPHEQFF. CDR3 DNA: TGTGCCACCAGTGAGTGGACTAGCGGGAGTCCCCATGAGCAGTTCTTC.

This clonotype was seen more than once but under ten times. J is TRBJ2-7 and V is TRBV5-5; D may be TRBD1 (5 bases). Trimming removed 4 bases from V and 2 bases from J, with 22 bases in between. The CDR3 totals 17 residues. Germline V lookup: CDR1 SGHKS, CDR2 YYEKEE (reference sequence). CDR3 DNA: TGTGCCAGCAGCCTGCGACGGGCAGGGAATAGGGCCTACGAGCAGTACTTC. This sequence encodes CASSLRRAGNRAYEQYF.

This clonotype showed up just a few times. This chain joins TRBV3-1 and TRBJ1-2, with D hard to call. Germline loops: CDR1 LGHDT, CDR2 YNNKEL (reference sequence). Trimming pared 2 bases from V and 8 bases from J, leaving 12 bases between. This CDR3 contains 13 residues. The CDR3 reads CASSQQVDPGYTF. The CDR3 coding sequence is TGTGCCAGCAGCCAACAGGTGGATCCAGGCTACACCTTC.

The CDR3 DNA follows: TGTGCCATCAGTGACAGTCTCACAGATACGCAGTATTTT. The encoded protein is CAISDSLTDTQYF. The chain recombines TRBV10-3 with TRBJ2-3; unclear D gene. V was shortened by 3 bases and J by 2 bases, with 6 bases between the two germline ends. The CDR3 has 13 amino acids. CDR1 ENHRY and CDR2 SYGVKD come from the germline V gene.

This clonotype has more than one count but fewer than ten. V usage is TRBV29-1 and J usage is TRBJ2-7, with 7 bases identical to TRBD2. The CDR3 has 15 amino acids. Germline CDR1 and CDR2: SQVTM and ANQGSEA. With V trimmed by 5 bases and J by 3 bases, 13 bases remained unmatched. The CDR3 region has the DNA TGCAGCGTTATAAGCGGGGACTCCGGTCTCTACGAGCAGTACTTC. Its translation is CSVISGDSGLYEQYF.

J is TRBJ1-4 and V is TRBV5-1, with D perhaps matching TRBD1 (6 bases). Germline values: CDR1 SGHRS, CDR2 YFSETQ. V lost 4 bases to trimming and J lost 3 bases, with 13 bases between them. The CDR3 has 15 residues. CDR3 sequence: CASSLRQAANEKLFF. CDR3 coding DNA: TGCGCCAGCAGCCTACGACAGGCGGCTAATGAAAAACTGTTTTTT.

About this clonotype itself: Relative to the germline gene, one junction end is altered; a read error may explain this. V and J are TRBV5-5 and TRBJ1-2, with TRBD1 as a possible D gene (6 bases). Germline lookup yields CDR1 SGHKS and CDR2 YYEKEE (reference sequence). This CDR3 has 14 amino acids. The CDR3 loop is CARSLGAASAGYTF. As DNA, the CDR3 is TGTGCCAGGAGCTTGGGGGCCGCCTCGGCGGGCTACACCTTC.

The chain links TRBV29-1 to TRBJ2-7; 7 bases agree with TRBD1. V was clipped by 6 bases and J by 2 bases; unmatched bases: 7. Germline lookup yields CDR1 SQVTM and CDR2 ANQGSEA. The CDR3 runs 13 residues. CDR3 nucleotides: TGCAGCGTACAGAACAGGGGCACCTACGAGCAGTACTTC. Encoded protein: CSVQNRGTYEQYF.

The genes are TRBV9 and TRBJ2-1; D remains ambiguous. V lost 2 bases, J lost 7 bases, and 7 bases lay in between. Germline V gene data show CDR1 as SGDLS and CDR2 as YYNGEE. This CDR3 comprises 12 residues. CDR3 nucleotides: TGTGCCAGCAGCGTGTCTGGGAATGAGCAGTTCTTC. The encoded protein is CASSVSGNEQFF.

The rearrangement links TRBV9 to TRBJ2-7; 9 nucleotides align to TRBD1. Germline CDR1 and CDR2: SGDLS and YYNGEE. V lost 0 bases, J lost 5 bases, and 6 bases stayed unmatched. The CDR3 extends over 15 amino acids. CDR3 protein: CASSVGPGQGNEQYF. DNA of the CDR3: TGTGCCAGCAGCGTAGGGCCGGGACAGGGCAACGAGCAGTACTTC.

The chain employs TRBV5-1 and TRBJ2-1; the D is unclear. Germline V lookup: CDR1 SGHRS, CDR2 YFSETQ. This CDR3 comprises 11 residues. Between the trimmed V and J ends, which lost 6 bases and 7 bases, there was a span of 8 bases. The CDR3 sequence: CASTLGNEQFF. As DNA, the CDR3 is TGCGCCAGCACCCTGGGGAATGAGCAGTTCTTC.